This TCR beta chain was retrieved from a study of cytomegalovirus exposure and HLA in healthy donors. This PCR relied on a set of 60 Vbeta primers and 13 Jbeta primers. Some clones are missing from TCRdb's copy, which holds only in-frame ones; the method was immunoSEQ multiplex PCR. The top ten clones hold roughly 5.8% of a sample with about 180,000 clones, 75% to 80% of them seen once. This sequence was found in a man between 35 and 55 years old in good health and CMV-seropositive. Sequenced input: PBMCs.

CDR3 DNA: TGTGCCAGCAGCCCTCTAGCGGGAGGAGGAGAGACCCAGTACTTC. Residues: CASSPLAGGGETQYF. The rearrangement links TRBV14 to TRBJ2-5, with 11 bases identical to TRBD2. The germline V gene has CDR1 SGHDN and CDR2 FVKESK. CDR3 length: 15 amino acids. V shed 4 bases, J shed 4 bases, and the junction held 5 bases outside the gene matches.